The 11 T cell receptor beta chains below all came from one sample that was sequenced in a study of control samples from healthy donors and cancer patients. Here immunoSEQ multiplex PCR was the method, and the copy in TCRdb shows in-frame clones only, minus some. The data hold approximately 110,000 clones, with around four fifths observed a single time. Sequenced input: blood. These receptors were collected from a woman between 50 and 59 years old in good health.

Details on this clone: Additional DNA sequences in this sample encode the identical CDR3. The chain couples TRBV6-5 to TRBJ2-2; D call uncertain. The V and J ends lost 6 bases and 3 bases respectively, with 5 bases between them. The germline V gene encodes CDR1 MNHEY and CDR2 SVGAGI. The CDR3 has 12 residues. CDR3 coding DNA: TGTGCCAGCAGCGGCTACACCGGGGAGCTGTTTTTT. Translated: CASSGYTGELFF.

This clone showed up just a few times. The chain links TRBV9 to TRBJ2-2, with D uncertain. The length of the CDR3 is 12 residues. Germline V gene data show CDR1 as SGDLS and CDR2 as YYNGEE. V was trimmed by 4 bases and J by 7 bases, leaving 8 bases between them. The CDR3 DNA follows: TGTGCCAGCAGCCCCCCGGTCGGGGAGCTGTTTTTT. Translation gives CASSPPVGELFF.

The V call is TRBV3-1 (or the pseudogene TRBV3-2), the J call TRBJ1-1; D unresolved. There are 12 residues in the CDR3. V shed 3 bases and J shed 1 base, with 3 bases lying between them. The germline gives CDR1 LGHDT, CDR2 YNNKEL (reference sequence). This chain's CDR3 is CASSQGNTEAFF. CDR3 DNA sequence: TGTGCCAGCAGCCAGGGGAACACTGAAGCTTTCTTT.

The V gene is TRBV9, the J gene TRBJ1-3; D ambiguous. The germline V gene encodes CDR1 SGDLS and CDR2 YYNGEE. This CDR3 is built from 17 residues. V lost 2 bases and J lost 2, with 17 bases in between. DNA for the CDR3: TGTGCCAGCAGCGTTACCGACGGAGGGAGAGCTGGAAACACCATATATTTT. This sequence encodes CASSVTDGGRAGNTIYF.

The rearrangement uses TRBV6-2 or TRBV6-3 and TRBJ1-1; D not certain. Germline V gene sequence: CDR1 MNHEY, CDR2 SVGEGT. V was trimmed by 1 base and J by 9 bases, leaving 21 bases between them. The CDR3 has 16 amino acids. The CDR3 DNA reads TGTGCCAGCAGTTACTTGGACGGGAGAATCGGGATGCAAGCTTTCTTT. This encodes CASSYLDGRIGMQAFF.

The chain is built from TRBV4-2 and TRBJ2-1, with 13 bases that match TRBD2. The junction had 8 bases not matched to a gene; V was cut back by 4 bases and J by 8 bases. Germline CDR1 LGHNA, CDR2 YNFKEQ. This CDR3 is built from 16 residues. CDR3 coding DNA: TGTGCCAGCAGCCTCCGGACTAGCGGGAGTTGGGATGAGCAGTTCTTC. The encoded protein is CASSLRTSGSWDEQFF.

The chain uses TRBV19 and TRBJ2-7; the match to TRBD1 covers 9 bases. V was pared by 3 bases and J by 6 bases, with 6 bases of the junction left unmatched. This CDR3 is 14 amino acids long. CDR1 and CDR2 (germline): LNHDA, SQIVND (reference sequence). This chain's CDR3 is CASSMLGQGGEQYF. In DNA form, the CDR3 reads TGTGCCAGTAGTATGTTGGGACAGGGAGGCGAGCAGTACTTC.

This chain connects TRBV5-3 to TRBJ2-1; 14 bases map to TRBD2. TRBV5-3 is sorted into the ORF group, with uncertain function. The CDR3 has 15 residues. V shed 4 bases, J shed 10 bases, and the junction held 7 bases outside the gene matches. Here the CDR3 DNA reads TGTGCCAGAAGCCCCGGGACTAGCGGGGGCCGCGAGCAGTTCTTC. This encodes CARSPGTSGGREQFF.

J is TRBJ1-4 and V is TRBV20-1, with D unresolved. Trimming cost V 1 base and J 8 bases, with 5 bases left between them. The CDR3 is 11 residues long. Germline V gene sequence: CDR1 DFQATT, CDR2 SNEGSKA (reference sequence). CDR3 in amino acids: CSARVSEKLFF. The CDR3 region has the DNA TGCAGTGCTAGAGTGAGCGAAAAACTGTTTTTT.

The CDR3 loop is CASSASGRAVDTQYF. In nucleotides, the CDR3 is TGTGCCAGCAGCGCTAGCGGGAGGGCCGTGGATACGCAGTATTTT. The chain carries TRBV7-9 and TRBJ2-3, with TRBD2 matching 12 bases. This CDR3 is built from 15 residues. The junction had 6 bases not matched to a gene; V was cut back by 5 bases and J by 6 bases. The germline CDR1 and CDR2 sequences are SEHNR and FQNEAQ (reference sequence).

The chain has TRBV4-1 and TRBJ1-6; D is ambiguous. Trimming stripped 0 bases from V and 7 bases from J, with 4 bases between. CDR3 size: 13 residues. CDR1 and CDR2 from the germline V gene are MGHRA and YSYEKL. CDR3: CASSQDLNSPLHF. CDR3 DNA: TGCGCCAGCAGCCAAGATTTAAATTCACCCCTCCACTTT.